These 19 T cell receptor beta chains came from one sample sequenced in a study of sequential checkpoint blockade in melanoma. Repertoires were generated with immunoSEQ multiplex PCR, while TCRdb's copy carries only in-frame clones and drops some. This table holds 2,700 or so clones, approximately 17% found once. The treatment was: randomized to nivolumab then ipilimumab (arm A) or the reverse (arm B). Sequencing was performed on tumor tissue (inferred from file names), taken from a patient given nivolumab and ipilimumab in sequence. These receptor sequences come from a human donor with melanoma.

The chain uses TRBV9 and TRBJ1-1; possibly TRBD1 for D (5 bases). In germline, CDR1 is SGDLS, CDR2 YYNGEE. The V end lost 3 bases, the J end lost 6 bases, and 18 bases lay between the germline ends. The length of the CDR3 is 15 residues. CDR3 in amino acids: CASSDGDWAGAEAFF. The DNA for the CDR3 is TGTGCCAGCAGCGATGGGGACTGGGCTGGCGCTGAAGCTTTCTTT. The full variable domain, in which reference TRBV9 and TRBJ1-1 provide the parts outside the CDR3, is DSGVTQTPKHLITATGQRVTLRCSPRSGDLSVYWYQQSLDQGLQFLIQYYNGEERAKGNILERFSAQQFPDLHSELNLSSLELGDSALYFCASSDGDWAGAEAFFGQGTRLTVV.

The V call is TRBV18, the J call TRBJ2-7; TRBD2 agrees at 7 bases. The CDR3 runs 15 residues. Trimming removed 3 bases from V and 5 bases from J; junction bases left unmatched: 10. The V gene's germline CDR1 is KGHSH and CDR2 LQKENI. Written as DNA, the CDR3 is TGTGCCAGCTCACCTTCCTGGGGGGGGACCAACGAGCAGTACTTC. Translation: CASSPSWGGTNEQYF.

V usage is TRBV6-8 and J usage is TRBJ2-7; TRBD2 is a possible D gene (6 bases). The CDR3 is 14 amino acids. Germline values: CDR1 MNHGY, CDR2 SAAAGT. V lost 4 bases, J lost 3 bases, and 13 bases lay in between. The CDR3 protein is CASSSRGSYYEQYF. The CDR3 coding sequence is TGTGCCAGCAGTTCCCGGGGGAGCTACTACGAGCAGTACTTC.

In this sample, this clone turned up many times. This rearrangement joins TRBV11-3 to TRBJ2-2, with 12 bases aligning to TRBD1. The CDR3 has 17 residues. Germline assignment: CDR1 SGHNT and CDR2 YENEEA. J lost 4 bases, V lost 5 bases, and 8 bases had no gene match. The CDR3 here is CASSSRDRGRPTGELFF. The CDR3 DNA reads TGTGCCAGCAGCAGCCGGGACAGGGGGCGACCCACCGGGGAGCTGTTTTTT.

This clone showed up many times. This chain uses TRBV9 with TRBJ2-1; 8 nucleotides agree with TRBD1. Germline values: CDR1 SGDLS, CDR2 YYNGEE. This CDR3 has 13 residues. After removal of 7 bases from V and 6 bases from J, the junction contained 6 bases not matched to a gene. CDR3 DNA: TGTGCCAGCCAAGGACAGGGTCCCAATGAGCAGTTCTTC. As protein: CASQGQGPNEQFF. The entire variable domain, with the rest obtained from reference TRBV9 and TRBJ2-1, is as follows: DSGVTQTPKHLITATGQRVTLRCSPRSGDLSVYWYQQSLDQGLQFLIQYYNGEERAKGNILERFSAQQFPDLHSELNLSSLELGDSALYFCASQGQGPNEQFFGPGTRLTVL.

This clone is classed as large. V usage is TRBV28 and J usage is TRBJ1-5; tentatively, D is TRBD1 (5 bases). Per the germline V gene, CDR1 is MDHEN and CDR2 is SYDVKM. There are 15 residues in the CDR3. The V and J ends lost 6 bases and 1 base respectively, with 13 bases between them. Written as DNA, the CDR3 is TGTGCCAGCAGAAACCGAGACAGAAGCAATCAGCCCCAGCATTTT. Its translation: CASRNRDRSNQPQHF.

By sample fraction, this clone is medium-sized. This chain uses TRBV9 with TRBJ1-6; 7 bases agree with TRBD1. The CDR3 consists of 15 residues. Germline V CDR1 and CDR2: SGDLS, YYNGEE. The junction had 10 bases not matched to a gene; V was cut back by 4 bases and J by 9 bases. CDR3 sequence: CASSFQGVQGSPLHF. In DNA, the CDR3 is TGTGCCAGCAGCTTCCAGGGGGTCCAAGGTTCACCCCTCCACTTT.

The chain carries TRBV19 and TRBJ1-5; a weak D match, TRBD1 (6 bases). V was shortened by 3 bases and J by 2 bases, with 11 bases between the two germline ends. This CDR3 comprises 15 residues. CDR1 and CDR2 (germline): LNHDA, SQIVND (reference sequence). Here the CDR3 DNA reads TGTGCCAGTAGTATGGTCAGGACAGGCAATCAGCCCCAGCATTTT. It is translated as CASSMVRTGNQPQHF. The variable domain in full, with the rest retrieved from reference TRBV19 and TRBJ1-5, is DGGITQSPKYLFRKEGQNVTLSCEQNLNHDAMYWYRQDPGQGLRLIYYSQIVNDFQKGDIAEGYSVSREKKESFPLTVTSAQKNPTAFYLCASSMVRTGNQPQHFGDGTRLSIL.

By sample fraction, this clone is large (0.1 to 1%). CDR3 sequence reads: CASTYGRGPYLGSKNTGELFF. The DNA for the CDR3 is TGTGCCAGCACCTACGGACGGGGTCCCTACCTCGGGTCGAAGAACACCGGGGAGCTGTTTTTT. This chain uses TRBV28 with TRBJ2-2; D might be TRBD2 (5 bases). V was shortened by 7 bases and J by 1 base, with 31 bases between the two germline ends. There are 21 residues in the CDR3. Per germline, CDR1 MDHEN and CDR2 SYDVKM.

The chain links TRBV2 to TRBJ2-1, with a possible D match to TRBD2 (6 bases). This CDR3 contains 13 residues. Germline assignment: CDR1 SNHLY and CDR2 FYNNEI. V lost 7 bases, J lost 5 bases, and 12 bases lay in between. The CDR3, as DNA: TGTGCCAGCACGGGTAGCGGTAACAATGAGCAGTTCTTC. Its protein product is CASTGSGNNEQFF.

Within the sample, this clone is medium-sized. V is TRBV28 and J is TRBJ1-1; D not certain. Trimming stripped 2 bases from V and 4 bases from J, with 20 bases between. The CDR3 is 17 residues long. Germline V gene lookup returns CDR1 MDHEN and CDR2 SYDVKM. The CDR3 DNA reads as TGTGCCAGCAGTTTAACCTCCGGAGTCACCCTGGGCACTGAAGCTTTCTTT. Its protein product is CASSLTSGVTLGTEAFF.

The table lists this clone with a few counts. This chain uses TRBV10-3 with TRBJ1-1; D may be TRBD1 (6 bases). Trimming stripped 1 base from V and 2 bases from J, with 8 bases between. The CDR3 runs to 14 residues. Germline V gives CDR1 ENHRY, CDR2 SYGVKD. The CDR3 DNA follows: TGTGCCATCAGTGAGTGGGGGGCCAACACTGAAGCTTTCTTT. It codes for CAISEWGANTEAFF.

The rearrangement joins TRBV6-8 to TRBJ2-1, with D hard to call. V was shortened by 7 bases and J by 7 bases, with 17 bases between the two germline ends. CDR3 length: 14 amino acids. Germline V lookup: CDR1 MNHGY, CDR2 SAAAGT. The CDR3 nucleotides are TGTGCCAGCACCCCCTCCGGAGCGAGGAATGAGCAGTTCTTC. This sequence encodes CASTPSGARNEQFF.

This sequence joins TRBV5-1 and TRBJ1-1, with TRBD1 matching over 11 bases. The CDR3 length is 16 residues. CDR1 SGHRS and CDR2 YFSETQ come from the germline V gene. V was pared by 7 bases and J by 6 bases, with 14 bases of the junction left unmatched. In nucleotides, the CDR3 is TGCGCCAGCTGGAGGACAGGGGGCTCCAGGGGAGCTGAAGCTTTCTTT. It encodes CASWRTGGSRGAEAFF.

This clone was counted once. This chain connects TRBV10-2 to TRBJ2-1; a possible D gene is TRBD2 (6 bases). V was pared by 6 bases and J by 2 bases, with 14 bases between. Germline V gives CDR1 WSHSY, CDR2 SAAADI. The length of the CDR3 is 15 residues. CDR3 residues: CASRGSGYAYNEQFF. In DNA form, the CDR3 reads TGCGCCAGCAGGGGTAGCGGATACGCCTACAATGAGCAGTTCTTC.

This clone was observed many times. The CDR3 coding sequence is TGTGCCACCCACTCCCGGGACATTAGCAATCAGCCCCAGCATTTT. This codes for CATHSRDISNQPQHF. The chain uses TRBV12-2 and TRBJ1-5; the table's D call, TRBD1, was not checked against the DNA. TRBV12-2 constitutes a pseudogene. This CDR3 comprises 15 residues.

This clone has only a few counts. V and J are TRBV28 and TRBJ1-1; D not resolved. Per germline, CDR1 MDHEN and CDR2 SYDVKM. V lost 4 bases and J lost 8, with 11 bases in between. The CDR3 is made up of 12 amino acids. The CDR3 reads CASSSPRREAFF. CDR3 nucleotide sequence: TGTGCCAGCAGTTCCCCCCGGCGAGAAGCTTTCTTT.

In its sample, this clone is medium-sized (0.01 to 0.1%). The chain carries TRBV11-3 and TRBJ2-1, with D maybe TRBD1 (5 bases). The germline gives CDR1 SGHNT, CDR2 YENEEA. V gave up 2 bases and J gave up 2 bases, with 10 bases separating them. The CDR3 length is 15 residues. The DNA of the CDR3 is TGTGCCAGCAGCTTAACAGGCACACCCTACAATGAGCAGTTCTTC. Protein product: CASSLTGTPYNEQFF.

Ten or more counts support this clone. V usage is TRBV11-3 and J usage is TRBJ2-2, with D perhaps given as TRBD1 or TRBD2 (6 bases each). CDR1 and CDR2 (germline): SGHNT, YENEEA. Trimming removed 5 bases at V and 5 bases at J, with 21 bases between. The CDR3 is 17 residues long. For the CDR3, the DNA is TGTGCCAGCAGCCTCGCTGGGGGGCCATCGGGAACCGGGGAGCTGTTTTTT. Protein sequence: CASSLAGGPSGTGELFF. The variable domain in full, completed from reference TRBV11-3 and TRBJ2-2, reads EAGVVQSPRYKIIEKKQPVAFWCNPISGHNTLYWYLQNLGQGPELLIRYENEEAVDDSQLPKDRFSAERLKGVDSTLKIQPAELGDSAVYLCASSLAGGPSGTGELFFGEGSRLTVL.